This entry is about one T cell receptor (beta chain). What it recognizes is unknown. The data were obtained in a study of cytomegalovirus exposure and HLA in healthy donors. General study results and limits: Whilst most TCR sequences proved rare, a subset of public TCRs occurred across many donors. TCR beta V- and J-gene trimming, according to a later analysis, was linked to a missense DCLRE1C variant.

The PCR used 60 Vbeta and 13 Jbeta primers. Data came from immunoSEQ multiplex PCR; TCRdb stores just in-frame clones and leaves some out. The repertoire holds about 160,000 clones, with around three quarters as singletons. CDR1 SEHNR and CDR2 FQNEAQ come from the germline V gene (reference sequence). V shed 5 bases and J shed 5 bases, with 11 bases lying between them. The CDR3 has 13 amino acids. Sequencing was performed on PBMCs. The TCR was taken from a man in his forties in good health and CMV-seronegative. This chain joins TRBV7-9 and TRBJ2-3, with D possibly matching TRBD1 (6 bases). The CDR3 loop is CASSRTGLDTQYF. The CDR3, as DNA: TGTGCCAGCAGCCGAACAGGGTTAGATACGCAGTATTTT.